Following are 16 T cell receptor beta chains from one sample sequenced in a study of T cell responses to AZD1222 COVID-19 vaccine. The data were produced by immunoSEQ multiplex PCR, yet TCRdb's version contains in-frame clones alone and is incomplete. The sample lists roughly 160,000 clones; about 91% were seen once. Here the sequenced sample was peripheral blood, taken 28 days after the second AZD1222 dose. The source of these receptors is an adult who received the AZD1222 COVID-19 vaccine.

The chain employs TRBV12-3 or TRBV12-4 and TRBJ1-1; D gene unclear. The CDR3 is 11 amino acids. V shed 6 bases and J shed 1 base, with 3 bases lying between them. CDR3 sequence: CASRGNTEAFF. The CDR3 DNA follows: TGTGCCAGCAGAGGGAACACTGAAGCTTTCTTT.

This clone was picked up one time. The V and J genes are TRBV28 and TRBJ2-3, with TRBD1 matching 7 bases. V trimming: 6 bases; J trimming: 10 bases; junction bases outside the gene matches: 10. CDR1 and CDR2 (germline): MDHEN, SYDVKM. CDR3 length: 13 amino acids. The CDR3 DNA sequence: TGTGCCAGCAGCCGGCCCGACAGGGATCCGCAGTATTTT. This translates into CASSRPDRDPQYF.

This chain links TRBV2 with TRBJ2-4, with TRBD2 as a possible D gene (6 bases). The CDR3 contains 16 residues. The V gene lost 6 bases and the J gene lost 0 bases, with 15 bases spanning the gap. CDR1 and CDR2 (germline): SNHLY, FYNNEI. The DNA of the CDR3 is TGTGCCAGCAGCGGGGAACCGGGACTAGCCAAAAACATTCAGTACTTC. Translated: CASSGEPGLAKNIQYF. The entire variable domain, with the rest obtained from reference TRBV2 and TRBJ2-4, is as follows: EPEVTQTPSHQVTQMGQEVILRCVPISNHLYFYWYRQILGQKVEFLVSFYNNEISEKSEIFDDQFSVERPDGSNFTLKIRSTKLEDSAMYFCASSGEPGLAKNIQYFGAGTRLSVL.

V gene TRBV3-1 (or the pseudogene TRBV3-2) combines with J gene TRBJ2-3; no clear D. This CDR3 is built from 17 residues. With 0 bases removed from V and 0 bases from J, the gap between germline ends came to 13 bases. Germline CDR1 reads LGHDT; CDR2 reads YNNKEL (reference sequence). Here the CDR3 DNA reads TGTGCCAGCAGCCAAGATCCAAGCACCGGCAGCACAGATACGCAGTATTTT. Amino acid sequence: CASSQDPSTGSTDTQYF.

The chain couples TRBV19 to TRBJ2-4; 8 bases align to TRBD2. Trimming removed 1 base from V and 0 bases from J; junction bases left unmatched: 11. The CDR3 spans 19 residues. Germline CDR1 and CDR2: LNHDA and SQIVND (reference sequence). CDR3 region: CASSIGIGRGVGAKNIQYF. The CDR3 bases are TGTGCCAGTAGTATAGGAATAGGGCGGGGGGTAGGAGCCAAAAACATTCAGTACTTC. Together with reference TRBV19 and TRBJ2-4, the CDR3 gives the full variable domain: DGGITQSPKYLFRKEGQNVTLSCEQNLNHDAMYWYRQDPGQGLRLIYYSQIVNDFQKGDIAEGYSVSREKKESFPLTVTSAQKNPTAFYLCASSIGIGRGVGAKNIQYFGAGTRLSVL.

The V call is TRBV6-5, the J call TRBJ1-4, with D possibly being TRBD1 (5 bases). The CDR3 has 11 residues. Germline values: CDR1 MNHEY, CDR2 SVGAGI. The V and J ends lost 7 bases and 8 bases respectively, with 8 bases between them. This CDR3 reads CASTRGEKLFF. CDR3 sequence (DNA): TGTGCCAGCACCCGGGGGGAAAAACTGTTTTTT.

This chain joins TRBV4-2 and TRBJ1-1; D unresolved. Deletions cut 3 bases from V and 5 bases from J, with 13 bases between. The CDR3 contains 14 residues. Germline assignment: CDR1 LGHNA and CDR2 YNFKEQ. CDR3 region: CASSQSALRTEAFF. The CDR3 DNA is TGTGCCAGCAGCCAGAGCGCTCTCAGGACTGAAGCTTTCTTT.

V is TRBV28 and J is TRBJ2-1; maybe TRBD2 (5 bases). Trimming cost V 5 bases and J 6 bases, with 17 bases left between them. The CDR3 contains 15 residues. CDR1 is MDHEN, CDR2 SYDVKM, per germline. This CDR3 is CASSHEGLGSNEQFF. The DNA for the CDR3 is TGTGCCAGCAGTCACGAAGGGTTGGGGAGCAATGAGCAGTTCTTC.

The gene calls are TRBV24-1 and TRBJ2-5; maybe TRBD1 (5 bases). CDR3 length: 15 residues. Trimming took off 3 bases at V and 5 bases at J, with 15 bases between the two ends. CDR1 is KGHDR and CDR2 is SFDVKD in the germline V gene. The CDR3, as DNA: TGTGCCACCAGTGATCCCGGACAAATTGCGGAGACCCAGTACTTC. It translates to CATSDPGQIAETQYF.

The chain has TRBV5-5 and TRBJ1-2; D remains ambiguous. The CDR3 sequence is 14 residues long. V lost 0 bases and J lost 2, with 8 bases in between. Germline V CDR1 and CDR2: SGHKS, YYEKEE (reference sequence). The CDR3 region has the DNA TGTGCCAGCAGCTTGGAGGGCAGGAACTATGGCTACACCTTC. It encodes CASSLEGRNYGYTF.

This sequence joins TRBV6-5 and TRBJ2-5, with TRBD2 matching over 11 bases. CDR1 is MNHEY and CDR2 is SVGAGI in the germline V gene. The CDR3 is 15 amino acids. The junction had 3 bases not matched to a gene; V was cut back by 2 bases and J by 4 bases. CDR3 loop: CASSYVAGGGETQYF. CDR3 DNA sequence: TGTGCCAGCAGTTACGTAGCGGGGGGGGGAGAGACCCAGTACTTC.

V and J are TRBV21-1 and TRBJ1-4; TRBD1, as called in the table, went unchecked against the DNA. TRBV21-1 is an annotated pseudogene. This CDR3 is built from 13 residues. In DNA form, the CDR3 reads TGTGCCAGCAGCAAAGAGGGGGGACAGGGGTTGTTTTTT. It translates to CASSKEGGQGLFF.

V and J are TRBV11-3 and TRBJ2-5; TRBD2 aligns across 8 bases. This CDR3 has 15 amino acids. Trimming removed 0 bases from V and 5 bases from J; junction bases left unmatched: 5. Germline CDR1 is SGHNT and CDR2 is YENEEA. The CDR3 reads CASSLDGSSGETQYF. The CDR3 region has the DNA TGTGCCAGCAGCTTAGATGGTTCTAGCGGGGAGACCCAGTACTTC.

The chain combines TRBV5-8 with TRBJ2-7, with 7 positions matching TRBD1. V lost 9 bases, J lost 4 bases, and 10 bases stayed unmatched. This CDR3 contains 13 residues. The germline V gene has CDR1 SGHTS and CDR2 YDEGEE. In nucleotides, the CDR3 is TGTGCCATCCCAGGGGGTGCTACGTACGAGCAGTACTTC. It translates to CAIPGGATYEQYF. The full variable domain, rest sourced from reference TRBV5-8 and TRBJ2-7, is EAGVTQSPTHLIKTRGQQATLRCSPISGHTSVYWYQQALGLGLQFLLWYDEGEERNRGNFPPRFSGRQFPNYSSELNVNALELEDSALYLCAIPGGATYEQYFGPGTRLTVT.

Only one count was recorded for this clone. The chain is built from TRBV3-1 (or the pseudogene TRBV3-2) and TRBJ1-1; 7 bases are a match to TRBD1. Trimming at V came to 4 bases and at J to 8 bases, leaving 7 bases not matched to a gene. CDR1 LGHDT and CDR2 YNNKEL come from the germline V gene (reference sequence). The CDR3 length is 13 residues. As DNA, the CDR3 is TGTGCCAGCAGCCTTATCCGGGACAGAGAAGCTTTCTTT. Translating it yields CASSLIRDREAFF.

For this clone: A junction boundary mismatches the germline segment, possibly from a read error. The chain links TRBV28 to TRBJ2-7; D is tentatively TRBD1 or TRBD2 (7 bases each). CDR1 and CDR2 (germline): MDHEN, SYDVKM. This CDR3 comprises 12 residues. CDR3 DNA: TGTGCCAGCAGTCCCCCCAGGGGGGGTCTCACCTTC. Amino acid sequence: CASSPPRGGLTF.